What follows is one TCR beta chain and its context. This sample is part of a study of CD8 T cells in ankylosing spondylitis. V lost 8 bases and J 1 base, leaving 14 bases between the germline ends. This CDR3 comprises 15 residues. Germline loops: CDR1 LGHNA, CDR2 YNFKEQ. TCRdb reanalysed the 5' RACE reads using MiXCR and keeps one entry per CDR3 protein. The sample consists of about 320,000 distinct CDR3 sequences, more than 9% of them appearing once. The sequence was obtained from a female donor with ankylosing spondylitis or in good health (not recorded which). V gene TRBV4-2 combines with J gene TRBJ2-2; a possible D gene is TRBD2 (5 bases). The sample consisted of blood, either unsorted or a sorted T cell fraction (not recorded which). DNA for the CDR3: TGTGCCAGCCTCGGAGGAGGACGGAACACCGGGGAGCTGTTTTTT. It codes for CASLGGGRNTGELFF.